A selection of T cell receptor beta chains follows, all from one sample in a study of T cell changes during pregnancy in multiple sclerosis. Assay: immunoSEQ multiplex PCR; the TCRdb copy retains only in-frame clones and omits some. The table shows 45,000 to 60,000 clones, with around 90% occurring only once. Sequencing used CD8+ T cells from peripheral blood mononuclear cells, obtained before pregnancy. These receptors originate from a female donor with multiple sclerosis, enrolled in a pregnancy study. Both conserved end residues are part of each CDR3. A D gene is named only where the DNA matches it firmly. Not every row has a clone size; where given, it reads once, few, many or a size class.

V	size	D	J	DNA	CDR3
TRBV19	-	-	TRBJ2-2	TGTGCCAGTAGTTCCCACAGTTTTCACGGGGAGCTGTTTTTT	CASSSHSFHGELFF
TRBV10-3	-	-	TRBJ2-2	TGTGCCATCAGTGACGGTGCGGGTAACACCGGGGAGCTGTTTTTT	CAISDGAGNTGELFF
TRBV30	-	-	TRBJ2-1	TGTGCCTGGAGTGTGTTCTCGGGCAATGAGCAGTTCTTC	CAWSVFSGNEQFF
TRBV4-1	-	-	TRBJ2-7	TGCGCCAGCAGCCAAGATAGCCACGAGCAGTACTTC	CASSQDSHEQYF
TRBV19	-	-	TRBJ1-1	TGTGCCAGCAGTAATCCCCTGACAGGAACAAGGACTGAAGCTTTCTTT	CASSNPLTGTRTEAFF
TRBV9	-	-	TRBJ2-2	TGTGCCAGCAGCCTACCCTCAGGGGCGCCGAACACCGGGGAGCTGTTTTTT	CASSLPSGAPNTGELFF
TRBV7-9	-	-	TRBJ2-7	TGTGCCAGCAGCCCCCCCCGGGAATACGAGCAGTACTTC	CASSPPREYEQYF
TRBV4-3	once	TRBD1	TRBJ2-7	TGCGCCAGCTCCCTTGGGACAGTGGTTTTCGCGGAGCAGTACTTC	CASSLGTVVFAEQYF
TRBV6-5	-	-	TRBJ1-1	TGTGCCAGCAGTTACAGGGGGAAGAACACTGAAGCTTTCTTT	CASSYRGKNTEAFF
TRBV6-5	-	-	TRBJ1-2	TGTGCCAGCATATCTGCGGGGGGTTATGGCTACACCTTC	CASISAGGYGYTF
TRBV9	once	-	TRBJ2-3	TGTGCCAGCAGCGTAGGAGGGGGGGGAACCACAGATACGCAGTATTTT	CASSVGGGGTTDTQYF
TRBV6-6	-	TRBD1	TRBJ1-2	TGTGCCAGCAGTTCACCGGACAGGGAAGGTTATGGCTACACCTTC	CASSSPDREGYGYTF